The clone carrying this TCR beta chain has a handful of counts. What it recognizes is unknown. The data belong to a study of OX40 agonist ivuxolimab in advanced cancers. Across the whole study: The diagnoses of dose-escalation patients were hepatocellular carcinoma, melanoma, renal cell or head and neck cancer. One hepatocellular carcinoma and two cutaneous melanoma patients partially responded.

The assay was immunoSEQ multiplex PCR, and TCRdb's table has in-frame clones only and misses some. The sample contains 40,000 to 50,000 clones, 80% to 90% of which appear only once. CDR1 and CDR2 from the germline V gene are MNHEY and SVGAGI. The CDR3 contains 15 residues. Trimming removed 4 bases at V and 1 base at J, with 10 bases between. Study-wide results and caveats: CD4+ and CD8+ blood T cells expanded clonally by week 6 at 0.1 to 3.0 mg/kg.

The sample consisted of CD4+ or CD8+ T cells sorted from blood, taken in a trial of the OX40 agonist ivuxolimab. The chain uses TRBV6-5 and TRBJ2-2; D may match TRBD1 or TRBD2 (5 bases each). The receptor was derived from an adult with an advanced solid tumor such as melanoma, head and neck, liver or kidney cancer. Here the CDR3 reads CASSSWDVNTGELFF. CDR3 DNA sequence: TGTGCCAGCAGTTCGTGGGACGTGAACACCGGGGAGCTGTTTTTT.